A single sample gave rise to the 10 T cell receptor beta chains below, sequenced in a study of cytomegalovirus exposure and HLA in healthy donors. 60 Vbeta and 13 Jbeta primers were used in PCR. TCRdb's table, derived via immunoSEQ multiplex PCR, lists solely in-frame clones and lacks some. The data contain 110,000 or so clones, about 75% of them seen just once; the ten biggest clones take up approximately 3%. The sequencing sample was made of PBMCs. Every receptor here comes from a woman aged 40 to 50 in good health and CMV-seropositive.

The CDR3 sequence: CASSRQGSHEQYF. The CDR3 nucleotides are TGTGCCAGCAGCCGACAGGGTTCCCACGAGCAGTACTTC. The chain is built from TRBV5-4 and TRBJ2-7; 7 bases line up with TRBD1. Germline-derived CDR1 and CDR2 are SGHNT and YYREEE (reference sequence). The V segment lost 4 bases and the J segment 5 bases; nucleotides outside the gene matches: 6. The CDR3 spans 13 residues.

This clone was counted only a few times. The V and J genes are TRBV28 and TRBJ2-7; D possibly corresponds to TRBD1 (6 bases). CDR1 is MDHEN, CDR2 SYDVKM, per germline. V was pared by 6 bases and J by 4 bases, with 16 bases between. The length of the CDR3 is 14 residues. CDR3 protein: CASRSMTGYYEQYF. The CDR3 bases are TGTGCCAGCAGATCCATGACAGGCTATTACGAGCAGTACTTC.

The sample holds one count of this clone. V gene TRBV7-2 combines with J gene TRBJ1-5, with 10 positions matching TRBD1. From germline, CDR1 is SGHTA and CDR2 FQGNSA. This CDR3 has 15 residues. V lost 1 base and J lost 6; bases outside the gene matches: 3. The CDR3 protein is CASSLVGQGGQPQHF. Here the CDR3 DNA reads TGTGCCAGCAGCTTAGTAGGACAGGGGGGTCAGCCCCAGCATTTT.

This chain uses TRBV2 with TRBJ2-3; TRBD1 is a possible D gene (5 bases). V gave up 4 bases and J gave up 0 bases, with 11 bases separating them. CDR3 length: 15 residues. CDR1 SNHLY and CDR2 FYNNEI come from the germline V gene. CDR3 in amino acids: CASSGRQGSTDTQYF. In DNA form, the CDR3 reads TGTGCCAGCAGTGGTAGGCAGGGTAGCACAGATACGCAGTATTTT.

V gene TRBV7-8 combines with J gene TRBJ1-2, with D unclear. The CDR3 loop spans 17 amino acids. Trimming cost V 5 bases and J 5 bases, with 24 bases left between them. The V gene's germline CDR1 is SGHVS and CDR2 FQNEAQ. CDR3 protein: CASSPTHGLEGRYGYTF. CDR3 sequence (DNA): TGTGCCAGCAGCCCCACCCACGGATTGGAGGGTCGATATGGCTACACCTTC.

The V gene is TRBV7-2, the J gene TRBJ1-6; 7 positions match TRBD1. The germline CDR1 and CDR2 sequences are SGHTA and FQGNSA. After removal of 1 base from V and 7 bases from J, the junction contained 10 bases not matched to a gene. The CDR3 is 17 residues long. The CDR3 loop reads CASSLGGLGTVNSPLHF. In nucleotides, the CDR3 is TGTGCCAGCAGCTTAGGGGGGCTTGGGACAGTCAATTCACCCCTCCACTTT.

The chain employs TRBV7-3 and TRBJ2-1, with 8 bases fitting TRBD1. Germline V gene sequence: CDR1 SGHTA, CDR2 FQGTGA. Trimming cost V 5 bases and J 8 bases; bases outside gene matches: 5. The CDR3 loop spans 13 amino acids. The CDR3 DNA is TGTGCCAGCAGCCTGCAACAGGGGGATGAGCAGTTCTTC. Residues: CASSLQQGDEQFF.

The V call is TRBV14, the J call TRBJ2-2; 9 bases are a match to TRBD1. This CDR3 has 15 residues. Per germline, CDR1 SGHDN and CDR2 FVKESK. V lost 2 bases to trimming and J lost 7 bases; unmatched junction nucleotides: 5. Written as DNA, the CDR3 is TGTGCCAGCAGCCAAAACAGGGGGCAGTTCGGGGAGCTGTTTTTT. Translation gives CASSQNRGQFGELFF. Combining the CDR3 with reference TRBV14 and TRBJ2-2 gives the whole variable domain EAGVTQFPSHSVIEKGQTVTLRCDPISGHDNLYWYRRVMGKEIKFLLHFVKESKQDESGMPNNRFLAERTGGTYSTLKVQPAELEDSGVYFCASSQNRGQFGELFFGEGSRLTVL.

As to this clone: The sample contains more than one DNA sequence encoding this CDR3. The V call is TRBV7-9, the J call TRBJ1-1, with a weak D call TRBD1 (5 bases). CDR1 and CDR2 (germline): SEHNR, FQNEAQ (reference sequence). Trimming left V 3 bases short and J 4 bases short, with 9 bases between. CDR3 length: 13 residues. The CDR3 region has the DNA TGTGCCAGCAGCTTTTGGGGGGGCACTGAAGCTTTCTTT. Translated, it gives CASSFWGGTEAFF.

This clone was seen a single time. The chain links TRBV10-2 to TRBJ2-7, with D perhaps TRBD1 (6 bases). V was cut by 0 bases and J by 5 bases, with 8 bases left in between. Per the germline V gene, CDR1 is WSHSY and CDR2 is SAAADI. CDR3 length: 13 amino acids. The CDR3 DNA reads TGCGCCAGCAGTGAGTCAAGGGGGAACGAGCAGTACTTC. Translating it yields CASSESRGNEQYF.